These T cell receptor beta chains were read from a single sample in a study of OX40 agonist ivuxolimab in advanced cancers. Produced via immunoSEQ multiplex PCR; TCRdb's table is partial and in-frame only. The sample includes about 150,000 clones, around 94% of them seen just once. The source material was CD4+ or CD8+ T cells sorted from blood, sampled in a trial of the OX40 agonist ivuxolimab. The receptor source for this set is an adult with an advanced solid tumor such as melanoma, head and neck, liver or kidney cancer. CDR3s include the opening cysteine and the closing phenylalanine or tryptophan. The D gene is left open where the match is weak.

>.|TRBV6-5|TRBJ1-3
CASSRSEGPGNTIYF
TGTGCCAGCAGTAGGTCGGAAGGGCCTGGAAACACCATATATTTT
>TRBD1|TRBV5-4|TRBJ2-7
CASSLGQGAEQYF
TGTGCCAGCAGCTTAGGACAGGGGGCCGAGCAGTACTTC
>.|TRBV6-1|TRBJ2-7
CASSDGGGPSYEQYF
TGTGCCAGCAGTGATGGAGGGGGACCGTCCTACGAGCAGTACTTC
>.|TRBV23-1|TRBJ1-1
CASSQPDGTTPKAFF
TGCGCCAGCAGTCAACCGGACGGGACCACCCCGAAAGCTTTCTTT
>.|TRBV7-2|TRBJ1-1
CASSLAGPPMNTEAFF
TGTGCCAGCAGCTTAGCAGGACCCCCAATGAACACTGAAGCTTTCTTT
>.|TRBV28|TRBJ2-1
CASTPYEGVMSYNEQFF
TGTGCCAGCACCCCCTATGAGGGAGTGATGTCCTACAATGAGCAGTTCTTC
>.|TRBV6-6|TRBJ1-6
CASRRLGDNSPLHF
TGTGCCAGCAGAAGACTGGGGGACAATTCACCCCTCCACTTT
>.|TRBV5-1|TRBJ1-2
CASSPFSQLIYGYTF
TGCGCCAGCAGCCCCTTTTCTCAACTTATCTATGGCTACACCTTC
>TRBD1|TRBV19|TRBJ2-1
CASSIDILTGQNEQFF
TGTGCCAGTAGTATAGATATTTTGACAGGGCAAAATGAGCAGTTCTTC
>TRBD2|TRBV15|TRBJ2-1
CATARILAGGGNEQFF
TGTGCCACCGCCAGGATCCTAGCGGGAGGAGGAAATGAGCAGTTCTTC
>.|TRBV7-9|TRBJ2-7
CASSHPKGSEQYEQYF
TGTGCCAGCAGCCACCCCAAGGGATCGGAGCAATACGAGCAGTACTTC
>TRBD1|TRBV5-1|TRBJ2-3
CASSLAQGAHPDTQYF
TGCGCCAGCAGCTTGGCCCAGGGGGCCCACCCGGATACGCAGTATTTT